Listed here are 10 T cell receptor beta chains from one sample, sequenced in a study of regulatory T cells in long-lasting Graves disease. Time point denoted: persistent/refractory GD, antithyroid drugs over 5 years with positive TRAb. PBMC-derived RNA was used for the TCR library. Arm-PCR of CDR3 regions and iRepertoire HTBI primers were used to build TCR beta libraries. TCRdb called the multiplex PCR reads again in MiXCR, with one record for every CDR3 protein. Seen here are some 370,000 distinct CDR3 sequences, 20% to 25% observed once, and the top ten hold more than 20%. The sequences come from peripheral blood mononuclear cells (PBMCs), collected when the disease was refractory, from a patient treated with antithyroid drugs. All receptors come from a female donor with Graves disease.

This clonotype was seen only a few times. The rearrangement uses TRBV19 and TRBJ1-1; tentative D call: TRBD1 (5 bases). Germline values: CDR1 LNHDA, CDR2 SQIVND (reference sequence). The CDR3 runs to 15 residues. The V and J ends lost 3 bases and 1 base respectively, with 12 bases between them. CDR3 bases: TGTGCCAGTAGTATTCGGAACAGGAAGAACACTGAAGCTTTCTTT. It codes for CASSIRNRKNTEAFF.

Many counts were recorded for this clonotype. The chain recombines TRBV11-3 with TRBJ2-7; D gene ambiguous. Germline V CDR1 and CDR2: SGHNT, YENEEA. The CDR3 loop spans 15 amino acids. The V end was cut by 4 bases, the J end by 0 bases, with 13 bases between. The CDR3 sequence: CASSYGLVSSYEQYF. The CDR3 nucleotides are TGTGCCAGCAGCTACGGTTTGGTATCCTCCTACGAGCAGTACTTC. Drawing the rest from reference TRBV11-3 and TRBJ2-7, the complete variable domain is EAGVVQSPRYKIIEKKQPVAFWCNPISGHNTLYWYLQNLGQGPELLIRYENEEAVDDSQLPKDRFSAERLKGVDSTLKIQPAELGDSAVYLCASSYGLVSSYEQYFGPGTRLTVT.

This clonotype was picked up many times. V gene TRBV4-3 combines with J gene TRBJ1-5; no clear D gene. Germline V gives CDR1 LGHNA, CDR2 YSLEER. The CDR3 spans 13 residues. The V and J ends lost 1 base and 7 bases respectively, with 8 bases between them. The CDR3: CASSQVEGQPQHF. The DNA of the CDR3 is TGCGCCAGCAGCCAAGTTGAGGGACAGCCCCAGCATTTT.

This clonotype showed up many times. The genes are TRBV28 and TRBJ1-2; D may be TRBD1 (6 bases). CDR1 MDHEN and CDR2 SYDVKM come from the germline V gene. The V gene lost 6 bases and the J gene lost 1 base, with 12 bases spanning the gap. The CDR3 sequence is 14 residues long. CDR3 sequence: CASSHKQGNYGYTF. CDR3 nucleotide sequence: TGTGCCAGCAGCCATAAACAGGGTAACTATGGCTACACCTTC.

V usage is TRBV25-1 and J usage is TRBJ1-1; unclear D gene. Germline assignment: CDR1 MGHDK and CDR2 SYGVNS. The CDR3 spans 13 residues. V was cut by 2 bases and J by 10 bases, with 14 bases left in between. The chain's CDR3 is CASSEPGGRRAFF. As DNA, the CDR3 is TGTGCCAGCAGTGAACCCGGCGGTCGTCGAGCTTTCTTT.

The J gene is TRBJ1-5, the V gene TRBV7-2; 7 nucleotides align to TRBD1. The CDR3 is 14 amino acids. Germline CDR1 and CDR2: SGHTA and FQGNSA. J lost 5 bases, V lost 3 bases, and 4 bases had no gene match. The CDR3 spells CASSLQGEDQPQHF. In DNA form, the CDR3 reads TGTGCCAGCAGCTTGCAGGGGGAGGATCAGCCCCAGCATTTT.

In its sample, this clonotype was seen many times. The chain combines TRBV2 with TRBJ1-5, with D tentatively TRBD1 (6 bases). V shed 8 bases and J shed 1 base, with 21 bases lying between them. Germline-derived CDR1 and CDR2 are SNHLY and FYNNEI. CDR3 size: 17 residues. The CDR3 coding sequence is TGTGCCAGCGGGGGTGCGTGGGCGGGGGGCAGCAATCAGCCCCAGCATTTT. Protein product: CASGGAWAGGSNQPQHF.

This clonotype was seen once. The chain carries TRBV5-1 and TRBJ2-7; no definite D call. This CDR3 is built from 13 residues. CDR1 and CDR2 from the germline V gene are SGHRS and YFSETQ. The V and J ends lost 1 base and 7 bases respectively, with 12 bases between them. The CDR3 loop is CASSLLRMEEQYF. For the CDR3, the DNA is TGCGCCAGCAGCTTGTTACGGATGGAGGAGCAGTACTTC. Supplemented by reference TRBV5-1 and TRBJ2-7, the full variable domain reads KAGVTQTPRYLIKTRGQQVTLSCSPISGHRSVSWYQQTPGQGLQFLFEYFSETQRNKGNFPGRFSGRQFSNSRSEMNVSTLELGDSALYLCASSLLRMEEQYFGPGTRLTVT.

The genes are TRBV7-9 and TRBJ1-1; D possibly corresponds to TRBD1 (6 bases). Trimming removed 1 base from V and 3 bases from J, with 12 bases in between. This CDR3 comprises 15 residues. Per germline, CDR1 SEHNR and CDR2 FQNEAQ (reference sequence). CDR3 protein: CASSLGGAGYTEAFF. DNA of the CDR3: TGTGCCAGCAGCTTAGGGGGGGCAGGGTACACTGAAGCTTTCTTT.

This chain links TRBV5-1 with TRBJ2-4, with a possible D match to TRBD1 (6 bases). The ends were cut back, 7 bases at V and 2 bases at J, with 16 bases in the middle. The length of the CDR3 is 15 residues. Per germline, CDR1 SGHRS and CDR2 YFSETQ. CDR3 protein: CASHKGDGPKNIQYF. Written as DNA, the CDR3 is TGCGCCAGCCACAAGGGGGACGGGCCCAAAAACATTCAGTACTTC. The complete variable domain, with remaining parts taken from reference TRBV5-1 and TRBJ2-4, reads KAGVTQTPRYLIKTRGQQVTLSCSPISGHRSVSWYQQTPGQGLQFLFEYFSETQRNKGNFPGRFSGRQFSNSRSEMNVSTLELGDSALYLCASHKGDGPKNIQYFGAGTRLSVL.